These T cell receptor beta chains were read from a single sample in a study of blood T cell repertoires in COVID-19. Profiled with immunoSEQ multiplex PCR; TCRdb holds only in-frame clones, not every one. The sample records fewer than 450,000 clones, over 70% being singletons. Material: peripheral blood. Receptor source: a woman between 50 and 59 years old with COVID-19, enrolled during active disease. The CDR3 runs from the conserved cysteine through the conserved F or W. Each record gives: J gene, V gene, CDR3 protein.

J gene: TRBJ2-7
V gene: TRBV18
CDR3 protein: CASSPLPGTANHDEQYF

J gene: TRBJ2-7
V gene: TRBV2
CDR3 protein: CASSASSGREPYEQYF

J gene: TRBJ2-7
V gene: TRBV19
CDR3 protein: CASAPAGPTGFYEQYF

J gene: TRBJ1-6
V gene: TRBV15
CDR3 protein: CATSRSTGTIDSPLHF

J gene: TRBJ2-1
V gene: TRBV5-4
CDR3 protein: CASSDDSSGYNEQFF

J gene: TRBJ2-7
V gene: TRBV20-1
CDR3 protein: CSASEGKWSYEQYF

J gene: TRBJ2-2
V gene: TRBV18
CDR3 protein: CASSRREENTGELFF

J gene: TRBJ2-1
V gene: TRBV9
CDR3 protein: CASSPTGSSYNEQFF

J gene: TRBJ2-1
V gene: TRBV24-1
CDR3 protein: CATSDQTGGMYNEQFF

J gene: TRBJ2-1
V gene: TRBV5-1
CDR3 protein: CASSIHTSAGNEQFF

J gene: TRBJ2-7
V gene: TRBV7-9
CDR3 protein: CASSLEGARNEQYF

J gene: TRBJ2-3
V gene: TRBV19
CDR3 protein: CASAELGSGTTDTQYF

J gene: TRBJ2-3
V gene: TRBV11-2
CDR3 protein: CASSLDGAGEDTQYF

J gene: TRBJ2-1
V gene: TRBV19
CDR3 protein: CASSMRGSSYNEQFF

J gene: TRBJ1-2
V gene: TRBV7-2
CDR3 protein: CASSIAQGGHGYTF

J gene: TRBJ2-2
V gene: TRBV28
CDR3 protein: CASSTRTGELFF

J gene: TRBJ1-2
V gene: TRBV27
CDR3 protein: CATSGDRLNYGYTF

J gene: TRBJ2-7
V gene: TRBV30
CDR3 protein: CAWSTSFAGTLRSEQYF

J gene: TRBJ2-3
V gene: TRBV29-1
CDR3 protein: CSVGGDGTDTQYF

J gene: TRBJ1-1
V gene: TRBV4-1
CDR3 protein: CASSQGTGVGWGTEAFF

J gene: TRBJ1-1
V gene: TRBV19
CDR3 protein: CASSLRGGRTEAFF

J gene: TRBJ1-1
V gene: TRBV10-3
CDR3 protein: CAINSDRQNTEAFF

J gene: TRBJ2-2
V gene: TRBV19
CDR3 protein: CASSIGYGKNTGELFF

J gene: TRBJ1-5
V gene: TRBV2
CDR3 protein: CASTNGRGSQPQHF

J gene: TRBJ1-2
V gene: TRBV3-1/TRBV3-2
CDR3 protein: CASSHLGGYTF

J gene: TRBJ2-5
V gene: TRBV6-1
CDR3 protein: CASSEGTARRETQYF

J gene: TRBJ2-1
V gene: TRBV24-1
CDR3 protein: CATSGGQTSTYYNEQFF

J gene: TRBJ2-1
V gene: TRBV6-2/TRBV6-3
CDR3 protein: CASSPGGSGRHEQFF

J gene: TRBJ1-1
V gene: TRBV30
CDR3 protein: CAGTGGVYTEAFF

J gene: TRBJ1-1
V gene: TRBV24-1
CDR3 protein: CATSTDWDRDTEAFF

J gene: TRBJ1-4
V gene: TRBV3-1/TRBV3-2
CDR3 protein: CASSHGQVATNEKLFF

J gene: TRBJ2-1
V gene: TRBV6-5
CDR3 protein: CASTPQGLAIEQFF

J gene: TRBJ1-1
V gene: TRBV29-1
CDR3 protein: CSVAGQFSSNTEAFF

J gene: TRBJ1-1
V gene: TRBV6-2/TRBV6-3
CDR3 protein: CASSRHGRENTEAFF

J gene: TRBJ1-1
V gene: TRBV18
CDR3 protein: CASSPPDRGTEAFF

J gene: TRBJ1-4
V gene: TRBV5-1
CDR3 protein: CASSLLGAGEKLFF

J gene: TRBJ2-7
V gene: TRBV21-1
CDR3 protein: CASSLGGQGITYEQYF

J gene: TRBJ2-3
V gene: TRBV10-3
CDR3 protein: CAISHHTDTQYF

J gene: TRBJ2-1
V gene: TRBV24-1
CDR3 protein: CATSQRTSGVSSYNEQFF

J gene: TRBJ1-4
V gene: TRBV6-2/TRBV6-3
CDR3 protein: CASSPLGQEDEKLFF

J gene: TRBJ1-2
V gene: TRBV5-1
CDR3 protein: CASSSQGTSFGYTF

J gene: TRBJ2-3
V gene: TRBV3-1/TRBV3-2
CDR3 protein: CASSPSAGGPGDTQYF

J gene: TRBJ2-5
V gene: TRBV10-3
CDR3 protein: CAISGGVGRTETQYF

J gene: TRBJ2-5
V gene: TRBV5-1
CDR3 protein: CASSLRTGQTQYF

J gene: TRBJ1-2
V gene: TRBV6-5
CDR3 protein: CASSYRRERSYGYTF

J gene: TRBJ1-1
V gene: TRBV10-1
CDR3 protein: CASSASDRKNTEAFF

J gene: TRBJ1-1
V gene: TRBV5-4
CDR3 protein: CASSLVGGHGNTEAFF

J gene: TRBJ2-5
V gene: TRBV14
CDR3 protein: CASSQDQNVQGVQYF

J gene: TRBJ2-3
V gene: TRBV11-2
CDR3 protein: CASTYRLAGGDTQYF

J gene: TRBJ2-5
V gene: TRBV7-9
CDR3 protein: CASSLRVTEETQYF

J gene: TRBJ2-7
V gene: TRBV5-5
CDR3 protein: CASSLAAVDTYEQYF

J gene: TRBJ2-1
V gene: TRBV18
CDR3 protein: CASSPRLASSYNEQFF

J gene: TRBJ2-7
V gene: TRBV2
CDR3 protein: CARQTIAGVGYEQYF

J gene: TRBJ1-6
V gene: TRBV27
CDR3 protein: CASSSGQGTYNSPLHF

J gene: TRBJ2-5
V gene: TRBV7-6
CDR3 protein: CASSIPLTLAVQETQYF

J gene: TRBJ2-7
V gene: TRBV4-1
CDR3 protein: CASSHSGRAYEQYF

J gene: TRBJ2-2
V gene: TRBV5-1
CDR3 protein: CASSDTSGSVMAGELFF

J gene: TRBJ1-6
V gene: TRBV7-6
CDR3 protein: CASSLILGGRSVNSPLHF